Reported below is one TCR beta chain. Its antigen remains unidentified. The data were taken from a study of T cell repertoires in cytomegalovirus infection. Notes on the study in general: Ex vivo responses were dominated by HLA-C-restricted CMV-specific TCR beta clonotypes.

Trimming removed 7 bases at V and 5 bases at J, with 11 bases between. There are 13 residues in the CDR3. TCRdb ran MiXCR on the reads and lists one entry per CDR3 protein. The data show around 800,000 distinct CDR3 sequences, approximately 29% seen once. This clonotype was obtained from a human donor in good health (CMV status not recorded). Some clones in this sample may be carry-over from other donors' samples. Sequenced material: cultured CD8+ T cells from PBMCs, taken from culture after CMV antigen stimulation. The chain has TRBV12-3 or TRBV12-4 and TRBJ2-2; no firm D call. The CDR3 sequence: CASIESETGELFF. CDR3 coding DNA: TGTGCCAGCATCGAGAGCGAGACCGGGGAGCTGTTTTTT.